The text below deals with one T cell receptor beta chain. The data were taken from a study of blood T cells in healthy people across ages. Looked up from germline, CDR1 is MNHEY and CDR2 is SVGAGI. The CDR3 extends over 14 amino acids. The V end was cut by 6 bases, the J end by 6 bases, with 16 bases between. The second PCR ran roughly 6 to 12 cycles with a sample-barcoded 5' primer and J-beta primers. Researchers report that each sample yielded at least 2.5 million CDR3-containing paired-end reads. MiXCR, applied by TCRdb to the 5' RACE reads, yields one record per CDR3 protein. Among some 1.5 million distinct CDR3 sequences, 28% were seen once, and the ten largest hold around 7.7%.

This receptor was identified in a woman aged 25 to 39 in good health. Sequencing used blood. This sequence joins TRBV6-5 and TRBJ2-3; either TRBD1 or TRBD2 may supply D (5 bases each). CDR3 sequence: CASSRDGPLDTQYF. The CDR3 nucleotides read TGTGCCAGCAGCCGGGACGGCCCCCTCGATACGCAGTATTTT.